A selection of T cell receptor beta chains follows, all from one sample in a study of OX40 agonist ivuxolimab in advanced cancers. Data came from immunoSEQ multiplex PCR; TCRdb stores just in-frame clones and leaves some out. The sample includes over 50,000 clones, approximately 83% of them seen just once. The material sequenced was CD4+ or CD8+ T cells sorted from blood, taken in a trial of the OX40 agonist ivuxolimab. These receptor sequences come from an adult with an advanced solid tumor such as melanoma, head and neck, liver or kidney cancer. CDR3s leave out the opening cysteine and the closing phenylalanine or tryptophan.

V gene: TRBV5-8
CDR3 protein: ASSYVSTEAF

V gene: TRBV18
CDR3 protein: ASSPGTGLPDTQY

V gene: TRBV5-6
CDR3 protein: ASSLDDGREWGTEAF

V gene: TRBV28
CDR3 protein: ASSQALMNTEAF

V gene: TRBV14
CDR3 protein: ASSQDIDRSEYEQY

V gene: TRBV13
CDR3 protein: ASSLRQGGNEKLF

V gene: TRBV19
CDR3 protein: ASRASANTEAF

V gene: TRBV19
CDR3 protein: ASSSRAFGHEQY

V gene: TRBV27
CDR3 protein: ATADGAWGNEQY

V gene: TRBV9
CDR3 protein: ASSGWTSGSTDTQY

V gene: TRBV7-3
CDR3 protein: ASSPSGSGYGYT

V gene: TRBV13
CDR3 protein: ASSPRQGAYEQY

V gene: TRBV6-5
CDR3 protein: ASSYSIADITYEQY

V gene: TRBV11-2
CDR3 protein: ASSADGGTEAF

V gene: TRBV28
CDR3 protein: ASSFSGTRVNEQF

V gene: TRBV7-2
CDR3 protein: ASSLEVRGNEQF

V gene: TRBV19
CDR3 protein: ASSAVAGWFNTGANVLT

V gene: TRBV7-9
CDR3 protein: ASSRNTEAF

V gene: TRBV10-3
CDR3 protein: AISGLPHSGANVLT

V gene: TRBV6-6
CDR3 protein: ASSYWTGNAEAF

V gene: TRBV5-8
CDR3 protein: ASSLGWGDPDNEQF

V gene: TRBV4-1
CDR3 protein: ASRLIGAEFYGYT

V gene: TRBV4-3
CDR3 protein: ASSLDSGGAGETQY

V gene: TRBV7-2
CDR3 protein: ASSLVAGSNTGELF

V gene: TRBV4-2
CDR3 protein: ASSQEARGVTDTQY

V gene: TRBV11-2
CDR3 protein: ASILGSGGRGSKTQY

V gene: TRBV9
CDR3 protein: ASSVEGTVNTEAF

V gene: TRBV28
CDR3 protein: ASSLPRGAGAAHEQF

V gene: TRBV5-1
CDR3 protein: ASSLALGPTGELF

V gene: TRBV6-5
CDR3 protein: ASNLGAEAF

V gene: TRBV4-1
CDR3 protein: ASSQGGAGNSPLH

V gene: TRBV9
CDR3 protein: ASSSGLVGGTSTDTQY

V gene: TRBV5-4
CDR3 protein: ASSLGTAGGEKLF

V gene: TRBV5-4
CDR3 protein: ASSLEEANTGELF

V gene: TRBV6-5
CDR3 protein: ASSYGGYGYT

V gene: TRBV5-6
CDR3 protein: ASSLGDTGGGTGELF

V gene: TRBV28
CDR3 protein: ASSFPGTQPQH

V gene: TRBV9
CDR3 protein: ASSFGTYPYEQY

V gene: TRBV10-2
CDR3 protein: ASSEVKYQETQY

V gene: TRBV11-2
CDR3 protein: ASSLGFGVHEQY

V gene: TRBV6-5
CDR3 protein: ASGVYEQY

V gene: TRBV13
CDR3 protein: ASSFSTETGGTEAF

V gene: TRBV7-7
CDR3 protein: ASSLDLDQPQH

V gene: TRBV7-2
CDR3 protein: ASSLTYGYT

V gene: TRBV9
CDR3 protein: ASSSSDTGELF

V gene: TRBV28
CDR3 protein: ASSWTGNTGELF

V gene: TRBV4-1
CDR3 protein: ASSQKEGPTGGTYEQY

V gene: TRBV11-1
CDR3 protein: ASRQLGFGFTDTQY

V gene: TRBV9
CDR3 protein: ASSPPILGGTQY

V gene: TRBV7-6
CDR3 protein: ASSLSDTNTEAF

V gene: TRBV6-1
CDR3 protein: ASSARQENQPQH